The 30 T cell receptor beta chains listed next were all sequenced from one sample in a study of blood T cell repertoires in COVID-19. Libraries were prepared by immunoSEQ multiplex PCR; TCRdb keeps only in-frame clonotypes and omits some of them. This sample has 88,000 or so clones, with about 89% found just once. The sequencing input was PBMCs or T cells enriched from blood (not recorded which). These TCRs come from a woman aged 45-59 years with acute COVID-19.

The chain is built from TRBV18 and TRBJ2-5; TRBD2 matches 7 bases. The CDR3 sequence is 15 residues long. Looked up from germline, CDR1 is KGHSH and CDR2 is LQKENI. The V gene end was trimmed by 3 bases and the J gene end by 0 bases; junction bases not matched to a gene: 4. In nucleotides, the CDR3 is TGTGCCAGCTCACCCACCGGACTAGACCAAGAGACCCAGTACTTC. Its protein is CASSPTGLDQETQYF.

The V call is TRBV19, the J call TRBJ2-2, with TRBD1 as a possible D gene (5 bases). Trimming removed 0 bases from V and 1 base from J, with 6 bases in between. This CDR3 spans 15 amino acids. From germline, CDR1 is LNHDA and CDR2 SQIVND (reference sequence). CDR3 loop: CASSIDRVNTGELFF. CDR3 in DNA: TGTGCCAGTAGTATAGACAGGGTGAACACCGGGGAGCTGTTTTTT.

With respect to this clone: The germline gene is not matched at one end of the junction; a read error may be the cause. The V call is TRBV12-3 or TRBV12-4, the J call TRBJ1-2, with 9 bases identical to TRBD1. This CDR3 has 12 amino acids. The CDR3 sequence: CASSLGTGTMAF. The CDR3 region has the DNA TGTGCCAGCAGCCTAGGGACAGGGACTATGGCCTTC.

This rearrangement joins TRBV19 to TRBJ1-2; 10 bases line up with TRBD1. The CDR3 is made up of 13 amino acids. The germline CDR1 and CDR2 sequences are LNHDA and SQIVND (reference sequence). V shed 5 bases, J shed 7 bases, and the junction held 4 bases outside the gene matches. CDR3 protein: CASSEGQGVGYTF. The CDR3 DNA sequence: TGTGCCAGTAGTGAAGGACAGGGGGTTGGCTACACCTTC.

The chain uses TRBV7-9 and TRBJ2-7; 8 positions match TRBD1. The CDR3 extends over 15 amino acids. Germline loops: CDR1 SEHNR, CDR2 FQNEAQ (reference sequence). J was trimmed by 1 base and V by 3 bases; bases with no gene match: 5. The CDR3 sequence is CASSFGQGASYEQYF. CDR3 nucleotide sequence: TGTGCCAGCAGCTTCGGACAGGGCGCATCCTACGAGCAGTACTTC.

CDR3 DNA sequence: TGCAGCGCCAGCATTGCCGGGGTACGCAATCAGCCCCAGCATTTT. Translation: CSASIAGVRNQPQHF. The chain carries TRBV29-1 and TRBJ1-5; D unresolved. The V end was cut by 7 bases, the J end by 2 bases, with 18 bases between. Germline CDR1 SQVTM, CDR2 ANQGSEA. The CDR3 length is 15 residues.

The rearrangement joins TRBV7-9 to TRBJ2-5; TRBD2 matches at 8 bases. In germline, CDR1 is SEHNR, CDR2 FQNEAQ (reference sequence). CDR3 length equals 17 residues. The V gene end was trimmed by 3 bases and the J gene end by 0 bases; junction bases not matched to a gene: 9. The CDR3 region is CASSFPGALADQETQYF. The CDR3 DNA sequence: TGTGCCAGCAGCTTCCCGGGCGCACTAGCGGACCAAGAGACCCAGTACTTC.

The chain carries TRBV4-2 and TRBJ2-3; unclear D gene. Looked up from germline, CDR1 is LGHNA and CDR2 is YNFKEQ. Trimming removed 1 base at V and 0 bases at J, with 11 bases between. The CDR3 covers 16 residues. The CDR3 spells CASSQVKLPSTDTQYF. CDR3 coding DNA: TGTGCCAGCAGCCAAGTGAAACTACCTAGCACAGATACGCAGTATTTT.

This clone occurred once. The rearrangement links TRBV7-2 to TRBJ2-2; D may be TRBD2 (5 bases). CDR1 and CDR2 (germline): SGHTA, FQGNSA. The V end lost 5 bases, the J end lost 4 bases, and 11 bases lay between the germline ends. The CDR3 covers 14 residues. This chain's CDR3 is CASSPRSGTGELFF. DNA of the CDR3: TGTGCCAGCAGCCCCCGGAGCGGCACCGGGGAGCTGTTTTTT. The variable domain in full, with the rest retrieved from reference TRBV7-2 and TRBJ2-2, is GAGVSQSPSNKVTEKGKDVELRCDPISGHTALYWYRQSLGQGLEFLIYFQGNSAPDKSGLPSDRFSAERTGGSVSTLTIQRTQQEDSAVYLCASSPRSGTGELFFGEGSRLTVL.

This clone was detected only a few times. The V and J genes are TRBV9 and TRBJ2-7; 10 positions match TRBD2. V was clipped by 8 bases and J by 7 bases; unmatched bases: 12. This CDR3 comprises 14 residues. From germline, CDR1 is SGDLS and CDR2 YYNGEE. The CDR3 nucleotides read TGTGCCAGTACGCCGGGACTAGCGAAAGGGGAGCAGTACTTC. Translated: CASTPGLAKGEQYF.

The rearrangement uses TRBV9 and TRBJ1-1; D is undetermined. CDR3 length equals 14 residues. Germline V gene lookup returns CDR1 SGDLS and CDR2 YYNGEE. V was shortened by 4 bases and J by 1 base, with 11 bases between the two germline ends. CDR3 DNA: TGTGCCAGCAGCCCGAGCCCTACGAACACTGAAGCTTTCTTT. It translates to CASSPSPTNTEAFF. Full variable domain (outside the CDR3, taken from reference TRBV9 and TRBJ1-1): DSGVTQTPKHLITATGQRVTLRCSPRSGDLSVYWYQQSLDQGLQFLIQYYNGEERAKGNILERFSAQQFPDLHSELNLSSLELGDSALYFCASSPSPTNTEAFFGQGTRLTVV.

This clone was counted a single time. The V gene is TRBV24-1, the J gene TRBJ2-1; 12 nucleotides align to TRBD2. Germline values: CDR1 KGHDR, CDR2 SFDVKD. The CDR3 is 14 residues long. The ends lost 8 bases at V and 4 bases at J; junction bases unmatched: 2. This CDR3 reads CATTGTSGYNEQFF. CDR3 DNA sequence: TGTGCCACCACCGGGACTAGCGGGTACAATGAGCAGTTCTTC.

V gene TRBV7-2 combines with J gene TRBJ1-6; TRBD1 is a possible D gene (6 bases). The CDR3 consists of 15 residues. The germline CDR1 and CDR2 sequences are SGHTA and FQGNSA. V dropped 0 bases and J dropped 8 bases, with 11 bases sitting between them. CDR3 bases: TGTGCCAGCAGCTTAGCCGCAGGGGAATATTCACCCCTCCACTTT. It translates to CASSLAAGEYSPLHF.

This clone has a single count. The chain links TRBV30 to TRBJ1-2; no reliable D call. Per the germline V gene, CDR1 is GTSNPN and CDR2 is SVGIG (reference sequence). CDR3 size: 11 residues. V was trimmed by 5 bases and J by 3 bases, leaving 7 bases between them. Here the CDR3 reads CAWGRDYGYTF. The DNA of the CDR3 is TGTGCCTGGGGCCGGGACTATGGCTACACCTTC. Together with reference TRBV30 and TRBJ1-2, the CDR3 gives the full variable domain: SQTIHQWPATLVQPVGSPLSLECTVEGTSNPNLYWYRQAAGRGLQLLFYSVGIGQISSEVPQNLSASRPQDRQFILSSKKLLLSDSGFYLCAWGRDYGYTFGSGTRLTVV.

This chain uses TRBV15 with TRBJ2-3, with D tentatively TRBD2 (5 bases). V was cut by 2 bases and J by 2 bases, with 14 bases left in between. The length of the CDR3 is 16 residues. Germline CDR1 is LNHNV and CDR2 is YYDKDF (reference sequence). The CDR3 coding sequence is TGTGCCACCAGCAGACACGCTAGCAGCACCACAGATACGCAGTATTTT. It translates to CATSRHASSTTDTQYF.

V gene TRBV19 combines with J gene TRBJ1-1; D ambiguous. The germline CDR1 and CDR2 sequences are LNHDA and SQIVND (reference sequence). V lost 5 bases to trimming and J lost 5 bases, with 12 bases between them. This CDR3 is built from 13 residues. The CDR3 sequence is CASSPLAGTEAFF. Here the CDR3 DNA reads TGTGCCAGTAGTCCCCTCGCCGGGACTGAAGCTTTCTTT.

This clone was picked up one time. This sequence joins TRBV24-1 and TRBJ1-1, with a weak D call TRBD1 (5 bases). Trimming removed 7 bases at V and 6 bases at J, with 11 bases between. The germline CDR1 and CDR2 sequences are KGHDR and SFDVKD. CDR3 length: 12 amino acids. CDR3 sequence (DNA): TGTGCCACCAGCGGGGGTGACCCTGAAGCTTTCTTT. This codes for CATSGGDPEAFF.

V and J are TRBV10-3 and TRBJ1-2, with 8 bases identical to TRBD1. The V gene end was trimmed by 7 bases and the J gene end by 8 bases; junction bases not matched to a gene: 6. The CDR3 runs 12 residues. CDR1 is ENHRY, CDR2 SYGVKD, per germline. The DNA of the CDR3 is TGTGCCATCACCCCCGACAGGGGCGGCTACACCTTC. It codes for CAITPDRGGYTF.

This sequence joins TRBV5-4 and TRBJ2-7, with 7 bases lining up with TRBD1. From germline, CDR1 is SGHNT and CDR2 YYREEE (reference sequence). The CDR3 totals 15 residues. Trimming at V came to 3 bases and at J to 7 bases, leaving 13 bases not matched to a gene. As DNA, the CDR3 is TGTGCCAGCAGCTCCTTAGGGGGCCTCGTCGGAGAGCAGTACTTC. It codes for CASSSLGGLVGEQYF.

J is TRBJ2-2 and V is TRBV6-5; 9 bases fit TRBD2. Germline CDR1 MNHEY, CDR2 SVGAGI. CDR3 length: 14 amino acids. Germline trimming cut 7 bases from V and 6 bases from J; bases unmatched to any gene: 6. The CDR3 here is CASMRLAVSGELFF. CDR3 nucleotide sequence: TGTGCCAGCATGAGACTAGCGGTTTCCGGGGAGCTGTTTTTT.

The chain links TRBV5-5 to TRBJ2-1; TRBD1 is a possible D gene (6 bases). The CDR3 is made up of 16 amino acids. The V end was cut by 3 bases, the J end by 6 bases, with 19 bases between. Germline V gene sequence: CDR1 SGHKS, CDR2 YYEKEE (reference sequence). The DNA of the CDR3 is TGTGCCAGCAGCTCCCTACCGGGACAAGCACCCAATGAGCAGTTCTTC. Translating it yields CASSSLPGQAPNEQFF.

The chain uses TRBV7-9 and TRBJ1-1, with unresolved D. CDR1 and CDR2 (germline): SEHNR, FQNEAQ (reference sequence). The CDR3 totals 16 residues. V was clipped by 0 bases and J by 1 base, with 12 bases between them. The CDR3 nucleotides read TGTGCCAGCAGCTTAGCGCCCCGCGCTCGGAACACTGAAGCTTTCTTT. It codes for CASSLAPRARNTEAFF.

The chain carries TRBV19 and TRBJ1-5; 7 positions match TRBD1. This CDR3 contains 17 residues. Per germline, CDR1 LNHDA and CDR2 SQIVND (reference sequence). Trimming cost V 5 bases and J 4 bases; bases outside gene matches: 14. DNA for the CDR3: TGTGCCAGTAGTCGCTCGCGTGGGGACAGACTTAATCAGCCCCAGCATTTT. This encodes CASSRSRGDRLNQPQHF. Based on the CDR3 plus reference TRBV19 and TRBJ1-5, the full variable domain is DGGITQSPKYLFRKEGQNVTLSCEQNLNHDAMYWYRQDPGQGLRLIYYSQIVNDFQKGDIAEGYSVSREKKESFPLTVTSAQKNPTAFYLCASSRSRGDRLNQPQHFGDGTRLSIL.

The chain is built from TRBV11-3 and TRBJ2-2; 10 bases are shared with TRBD2. V lost 5 bases, J lost 1 base, and 7 bases stayed unmatched. Germline loops: CDR1 SGHNT, CDR2 YENEEA. The CDR3 extends over 17 amino acids. In DNA form, the CDR3 reads TGTGCCAGCAGCAGGAGGACTAGCGGAATGAACACCGGGGAGCTGTTTTTT. Its protein product is CASSRRTSGMNTGELFF.

The table lists this clone with a few counts. This sequence joins TRBV5-1 and TRBJ1-5, with 8 positions matching TRBD1. Germline trimming cut 7 bases from V and 1 base from J; bases unmatched to any gene: 10. This CDR3 spans 16 amino acids. Germline V CDR1 and CDR2: SGHRS, YFSETQ. For the CDR3, the DNA is TGCGCCAGCCAATCCGGAACAGGGGGAAGCAATCAGCCCCAGCATTTT. It yields the protein CASQSGTGGSNQPQHF.

This clone was recorded a few times. The V and J genes are TRBV5-4 and TRBJ2-2, with TRBD2 matching over 7 bases. The CDR3 has 13 amino acids. Trimming took 7 bases from V and 0 from J; bases not matched to a gene: 0. Germline V lookup: CDR1 SGHNT, CDR2 YYREEE (reference sequence). The CDR3 loop is CASGRANTGELFF. The DNA of the CDR3 is TGTGCCAGCGGGAGGGCGAACACCGGGGAGCTGTTTTTT. Looking up the rest from reference TRBV5-4 and TRBJ2-2 gives the full variable domain: ETGVTQSPTHLIKTRGQQVTLRCSSQSGHNTVSWYQQALGQGPQFIFQYYREEENGRGNFPPRFSGLQFPNYSSELNVNALELDDSALYLCASGRANTGELFFGEGSRLTVL.

The chain links TRBV10-3 to TRBJ2-1; D perhaps matches TRBD2 (5 bases). This CDR3 has 22 residues. The germline CDR1 and CDR2 sequences are ENHRY and SYGVKD. Trimming took 7 bases from V and 0 from J, leaving 34 bases between them. DNA of the CDR3: TGTGCCATCACCCAGAGTCCCGGACTGCTAGGCCCTCCCAAAAGCTCCTACAATGAGCAGTTCTTC. Its protein is CAITQSPGLLGPPKSSYNEQFF.

The rearrangement joins TRBV27 to TRBJ1-5; D is possibly TRBD1 (6 bases). Deletions cut 3 bases from V and 5 bases from J, with 8 bases between. The germline V gene encodes CDR1 MNHEY and CDR2 SMNVEV (reference sequence). This CDR3 has 13 residues. The CDR3 nucleotides read TGTGCCAGCAGTTTCAGGGGAGATCAGCCCCAGCATTTT. Its protein is CASSFRGDQPQHF.

The rearrangement links TRBV29-1 to TRBJ1-1, with D hard to call. Trimming cost V 5 bases and J 1 base, with 14 bases left between them. The CDR3 covers 14 residues. In germline, CDR1 is SQVTM, CDR2 ANQGSEA. The CDR3 spells CSVSTSGKNTEAFF. CDR3 nucleotides: TGCAGCGTTAGTACATCCGGGAAGAACACTGAAGCTTTCTTT.

J is TRBJ1-1 and V is TRBV6-5; D remains unclear. V lost 1 base, J lost 2 bases, and 14 bases lay in between. The CDR3 is made up of 16 amino acids. Germline-derived CDR1 and CDR2 are MNHEY and SVGAGI. The CDR3 loop reads CASSYYDAGFNTEAFF. The CDR3 DNA sequence: TGTGCCAGCAGTTACTATGATGCGGGGTTTAACACTGAAGCTTTCTTT.